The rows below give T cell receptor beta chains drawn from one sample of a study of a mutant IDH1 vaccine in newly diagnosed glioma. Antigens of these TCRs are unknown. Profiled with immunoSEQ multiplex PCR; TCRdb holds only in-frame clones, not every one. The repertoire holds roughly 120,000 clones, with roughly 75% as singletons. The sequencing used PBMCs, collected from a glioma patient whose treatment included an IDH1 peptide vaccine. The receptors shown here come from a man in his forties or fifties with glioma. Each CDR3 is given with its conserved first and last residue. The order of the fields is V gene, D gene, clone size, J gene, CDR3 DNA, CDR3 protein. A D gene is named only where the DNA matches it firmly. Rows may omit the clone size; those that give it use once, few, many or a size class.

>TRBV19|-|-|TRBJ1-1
TGTGCCAGTAGTATAGAAGGCGGTACTGAAGCTTTCTTT
CASSIEGGTEAFF
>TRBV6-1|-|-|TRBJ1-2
TGTGCCAGCAGTGGGATCTTGATTGGCTACACCTTC
CASSGILIGYTF
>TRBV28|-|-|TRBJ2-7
TGTGCCACCGGGACCCTCCCCTACGAGCAGTACTTC
CATGTLPYEQYF
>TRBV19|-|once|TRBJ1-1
TGTGCCAGTAGTATAAACTCACTGCGCACTGAAGCTTTCTTT
CASSINSLRTEAFF
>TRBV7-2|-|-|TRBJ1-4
TGTGCCAGCAGCCTGGGCGGGGCCTGGAGTGGGCTGTTTTTT
CASSLGGAWSGLFF
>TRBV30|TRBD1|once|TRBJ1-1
TGTGCCTGGTCGAAAGACGACAGGGTCTCTGAAGCTTTCTTT
CAWSKDDRVSEAFF
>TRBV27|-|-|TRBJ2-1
TGTGCCAGCAGCCGGGTCCGGAACCCCGGTCAGTTCTTC
CASSRVRNPGQFF
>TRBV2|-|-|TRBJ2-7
TGTGCCAGCAGTGGGGCAGCTGCCTACGAGCAGTACTTC
CASSGAAAYEQYF
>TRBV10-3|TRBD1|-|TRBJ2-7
TGTGCCATCAGTGGGAGCCGGGACAGGGCCACATACGAGCAGTACTTC
CAISGSRDRATYEQYF
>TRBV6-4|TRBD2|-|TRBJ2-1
TGTGCCAGCAGTGTCCCACGTATAGCGGGCGCGAACCATGAGCAGTTCTTC
CASSVPRIAGANHEQFF
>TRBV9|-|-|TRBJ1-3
TGTGCCAGCAGCGTAGGCGGAGGGGGCTCTGGAAACACCATATATTTT
CASSVGGGGSGNTIYF
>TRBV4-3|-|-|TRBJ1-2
TGCGCCAGCAGCCAAGACGCAGGAGTGGGCTATGGCTACACCTTC
CASSQDAGVGYGYTF
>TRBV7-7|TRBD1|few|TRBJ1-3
TGTGCTAGCAGCCCTACAGGGACAGGAGGAAACACCATATATTTT
CASSPTGTGGNTIYF
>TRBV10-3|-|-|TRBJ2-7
TGTGCCACTAGAGGCAGCTCCTACGAGCAGTACTTC
CATRGSSYEQYF
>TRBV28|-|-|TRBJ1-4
TGTGCCAGCAGTTTAAGTCAGGGTGGGAGTGAAAAACTGTTTTTT
CASSLSQGGSEKLFF
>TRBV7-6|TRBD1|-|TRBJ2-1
TGTGCCAGCAGCCCGGGACAGGGGCGGGAGTTCTTC
CASSPGQGREFF
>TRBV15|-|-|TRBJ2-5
TGTGCCACCAGCACCCAGGACCGAGCGCGTCTTAGTACCCAGTACTTC
CATSTQDRARLSTQYF
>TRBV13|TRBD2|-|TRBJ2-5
TGTGCCAGCAGCTCTGCGGGACTAGCGGGGGGGCCAGAGACCCAGTACTTC
CASSSAGLAGGPETQYF
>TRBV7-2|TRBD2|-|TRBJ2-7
TGTGCCAGCAGCTTTAGGACTAGCGGGAGGTACGAGCAGTACTTC
CASSFRTSGRYEQYF
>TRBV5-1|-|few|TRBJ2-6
TGCGCCACCGGGGCAGGGTATGGGGCCAACGTCCTGACTTTC
CATGAGYGANVLTF
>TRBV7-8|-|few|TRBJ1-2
TGTGCCAGCAGCTTATCGGCGGGATTAGGGTATGGCTACACCTTC
CASSLSAGLGYGYTF
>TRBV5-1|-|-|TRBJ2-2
TGCGCCAGCAGCCCGGAAGGGACGGGTAACACCGGGGAGCTGTTTTTT
CASSPEGTGNTGELFF
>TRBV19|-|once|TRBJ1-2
TGTGCCAGCTCTGGCGGAGTGGACTATGGCTACACCTTC
CASSGGVDYGYTF
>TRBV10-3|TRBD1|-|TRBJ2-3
TGTGCCATCAGTGACCTCCAACAGGGGGCAGATACGCAGTATTTT
CAISDLQQGADTQYF
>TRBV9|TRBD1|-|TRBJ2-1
TGTGCCAGCAGCGTAGCCCTGGGACAGGGGTACAATGAGCAGTTCTTC
CASSVALGQGYNEQFF
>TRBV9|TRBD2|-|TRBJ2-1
TGTGCCAGCAGCGTAGGAAGCGGGGGCCCCGGGAATGAGCAGTTCTTC
CASSVGSGGPGNEQFF
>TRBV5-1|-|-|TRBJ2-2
TGCGCCAGCACTAAAGGCGGGGCGGGCACCGGGGAGCTGTTTTTT
CASTKGGAGTGELFF
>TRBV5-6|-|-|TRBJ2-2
TGTGCCAGCCGCGAAATGGGGGGCTTAAACACCGGGGAGCTGTTTTTT
CASREMGGLNTGELFF
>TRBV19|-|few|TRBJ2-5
TGTGCCAGTAGTACGGCTACGGGGAAAGAGACCCAGTACTTC
CASSTATGKETQYF
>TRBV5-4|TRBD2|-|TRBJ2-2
TGTGCCAGCAGCTTGCCTAGCGGGAACACCGGGGAGCTGTTTTTT
CASSLPSGNTGELFF
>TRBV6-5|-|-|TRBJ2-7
TGTGCCAGCAGTAAGGGGTCGGAATACGAGCAGTACTTC
CASSKGSEYEQYF
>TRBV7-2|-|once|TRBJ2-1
TGTGCCAGCAGCTTAGCGGGGTCAGTGAATGAGCAGTTCTTC
CASSLAGSVNEQFF
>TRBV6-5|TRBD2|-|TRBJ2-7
TGTGCCAGCAGTTACTCCGCGGGAGAGTACGAGCAGTACTTC
CASSYSAGEYEQYF
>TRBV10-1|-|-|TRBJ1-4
TGCGCCATCAGCACCCCCCGGGCAGGAGCCGAAAAACTGTTTTTT
CAISTPRAGAEKLFF
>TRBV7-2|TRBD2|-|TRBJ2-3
TGTGCCAGCAGCCAGAGACCGGGACTAGCGGGTCCAATGACGCAGTATTTT
CASSQRPGLAGPMTQYF
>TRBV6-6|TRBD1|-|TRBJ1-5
TGTGCCAGCAGTTACGGGACAGTCGATCAGCCCCAGCATTTT
CASSYGTVDQPQHF
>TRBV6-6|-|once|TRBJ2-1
TGTGCCAGCAGTTACTCGTATCTGGGCAATGAGCAGTTCTTC
CASSYSYLGNEQFF
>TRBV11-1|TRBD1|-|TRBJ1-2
TGTGCCAGCAGTTCCGAGGGGACAGCTAACTATGGCTACACCTTC
CASSSEGTANYGYTF
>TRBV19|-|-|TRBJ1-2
TGTGCCAGTATCGAGAGGGGAAAAGGCTATGGCTACACCTTC
CASIERGKGYGYTF
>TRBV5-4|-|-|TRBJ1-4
TGTGCCAGCAGCTTGCCGGACGAAAAACTGTTTTTT
CASSLPDEKLFF
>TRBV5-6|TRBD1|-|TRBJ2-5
TGTGCCAGCAGCTTGTGGACAGGGCGGGAGACCCAGTACTTC
CASSLWTGRETQYF
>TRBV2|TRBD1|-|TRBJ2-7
TGTGCCAGCAGCCGGGACAGGGGGTACGAGCAGTACTTC
CASSRDRGYEQYF